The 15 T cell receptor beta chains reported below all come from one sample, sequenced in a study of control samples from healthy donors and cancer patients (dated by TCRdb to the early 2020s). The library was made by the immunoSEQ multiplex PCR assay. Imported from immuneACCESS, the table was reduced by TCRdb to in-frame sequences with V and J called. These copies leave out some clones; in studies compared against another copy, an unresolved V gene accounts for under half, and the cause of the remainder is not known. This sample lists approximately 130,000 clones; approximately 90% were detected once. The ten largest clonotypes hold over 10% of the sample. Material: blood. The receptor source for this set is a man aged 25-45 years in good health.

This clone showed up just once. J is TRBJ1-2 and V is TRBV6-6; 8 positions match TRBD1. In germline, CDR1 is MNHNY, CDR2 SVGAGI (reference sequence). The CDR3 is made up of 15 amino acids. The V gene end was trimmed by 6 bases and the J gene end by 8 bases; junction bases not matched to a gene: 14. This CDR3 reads CASRPLQGAIYGYTF. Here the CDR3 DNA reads TGTGCCAGCAGACCTCTCCAGGGGGCGATTTACGGCTACACCTTC.

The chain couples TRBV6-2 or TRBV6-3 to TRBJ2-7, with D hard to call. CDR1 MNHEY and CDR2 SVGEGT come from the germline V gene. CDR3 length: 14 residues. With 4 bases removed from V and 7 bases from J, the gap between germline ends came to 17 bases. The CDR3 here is CASSSNLRRREQYV. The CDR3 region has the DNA TGTGCCAGCAGTTCAAACCTTAGGCGAAGGGAGCAGTACGTC.

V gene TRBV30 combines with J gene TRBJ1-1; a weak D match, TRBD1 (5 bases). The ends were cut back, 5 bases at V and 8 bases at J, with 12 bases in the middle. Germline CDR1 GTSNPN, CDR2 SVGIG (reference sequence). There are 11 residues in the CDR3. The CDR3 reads CAWVGGVEAFF. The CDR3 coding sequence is TGTGCCTGGGTTGGGGGGGTAGAAGCTTTCTTT.

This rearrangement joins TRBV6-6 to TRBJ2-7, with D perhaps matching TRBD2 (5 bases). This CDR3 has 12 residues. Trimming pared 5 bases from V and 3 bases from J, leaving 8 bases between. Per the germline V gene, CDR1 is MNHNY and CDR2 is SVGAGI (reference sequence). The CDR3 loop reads CASSPRGYEQYF. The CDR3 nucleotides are TGTGCCAGCAGTCCACGGGGCTACGAGCAGTACTTC.

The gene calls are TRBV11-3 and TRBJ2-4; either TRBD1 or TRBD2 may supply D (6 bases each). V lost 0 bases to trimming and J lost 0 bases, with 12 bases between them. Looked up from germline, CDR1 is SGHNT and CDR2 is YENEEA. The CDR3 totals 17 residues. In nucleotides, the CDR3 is TGTGCCAGCAGCTTAGACGGGGGCTGGGTAGCCAAAAACATTCAGTACTTC. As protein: CASSLDGGWVAKNIQYF.

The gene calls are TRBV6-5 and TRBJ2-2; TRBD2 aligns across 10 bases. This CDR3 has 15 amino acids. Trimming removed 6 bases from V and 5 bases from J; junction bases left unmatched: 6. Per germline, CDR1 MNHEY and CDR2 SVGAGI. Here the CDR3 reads CASSVAGGGTGELFF. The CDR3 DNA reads TGTGCCAGCAGCGTAGCGGGGGGCGGGACCGGGGAGCTGTTTTTT.

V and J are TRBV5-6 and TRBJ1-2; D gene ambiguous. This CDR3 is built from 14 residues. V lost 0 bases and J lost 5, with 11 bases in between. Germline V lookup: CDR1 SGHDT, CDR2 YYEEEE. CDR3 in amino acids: CASSLAPVPYGYTF. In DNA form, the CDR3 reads TGTGCCAGCAGCTTGGCCCCCGTGCCTTATGGCTACACCTTC.

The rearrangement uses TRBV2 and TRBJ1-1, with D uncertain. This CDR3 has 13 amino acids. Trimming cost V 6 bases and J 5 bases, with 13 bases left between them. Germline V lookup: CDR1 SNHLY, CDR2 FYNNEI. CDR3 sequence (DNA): TGTGCCAGCAGGGCCGAAGTCAGGACTGAAGCTTTCTTT. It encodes CASRAEVRTEAFF.

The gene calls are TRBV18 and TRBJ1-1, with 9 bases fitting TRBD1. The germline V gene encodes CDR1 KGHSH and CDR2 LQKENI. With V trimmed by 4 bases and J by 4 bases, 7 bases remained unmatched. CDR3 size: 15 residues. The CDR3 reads CASSQGQGHITEAFF. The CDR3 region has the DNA TGTGCCAGCTCACAAGGACAGGGGCACATCACTGAAGCTTTCTTT.

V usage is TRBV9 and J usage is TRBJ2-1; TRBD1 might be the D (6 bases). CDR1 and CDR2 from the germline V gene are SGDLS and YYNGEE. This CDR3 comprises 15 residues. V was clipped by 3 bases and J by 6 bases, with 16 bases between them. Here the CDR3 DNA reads TGTGCCAGCAGCGCCCCCAGGGGAACGGTCAATGAGCAGTTCTTC. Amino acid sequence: CASSAPRGTVNEQFF.

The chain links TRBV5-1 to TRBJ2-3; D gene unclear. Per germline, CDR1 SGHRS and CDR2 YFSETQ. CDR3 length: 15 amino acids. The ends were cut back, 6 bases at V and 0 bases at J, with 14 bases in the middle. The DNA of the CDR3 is TGCGCCAGCACGGCAGTGAGAACTAGCACAGATACGCAGTATTTT. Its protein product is CASTAVRTSTDTQYF. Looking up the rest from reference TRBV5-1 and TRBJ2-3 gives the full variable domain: KAGVTQTPRYLIKTRGQQVTLSCSPISGHRSVSWYQQTPGQGLQFLFEYFSETQRNKGNFPGRFSGRQFSNSRSEMNVSTLELGDSALYLCASTAVRTSTDTQYFGPGTRLTVL.

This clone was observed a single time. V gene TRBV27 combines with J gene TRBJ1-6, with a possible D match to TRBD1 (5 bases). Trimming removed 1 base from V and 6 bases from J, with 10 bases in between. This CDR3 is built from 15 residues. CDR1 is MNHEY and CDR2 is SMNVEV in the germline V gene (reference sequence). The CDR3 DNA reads TGTGCCAGCAGTTTATGGGGGAATAGTAATTCACCCCTCCACTTT. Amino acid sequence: CASSLWGNSNSPLHF.

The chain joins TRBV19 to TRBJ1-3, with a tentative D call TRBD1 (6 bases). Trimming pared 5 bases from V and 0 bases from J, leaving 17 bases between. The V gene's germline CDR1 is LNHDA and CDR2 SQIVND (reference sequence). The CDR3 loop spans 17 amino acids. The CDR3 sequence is CASSPSGGAYSGNTIYF. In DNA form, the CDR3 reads TGTGCCAGTAGTCCCTCTGGGGGGGCCTACTCTGGAAACACCATATATTTT.

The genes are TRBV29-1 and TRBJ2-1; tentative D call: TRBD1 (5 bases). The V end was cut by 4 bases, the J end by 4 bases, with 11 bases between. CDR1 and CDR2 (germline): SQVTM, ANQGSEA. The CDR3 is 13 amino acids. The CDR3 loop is CSVGVGRYNEQFF. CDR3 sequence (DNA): TGCAGCGTTGGTGTGGGGCGGTACAATGAGCAGTTCTTC.

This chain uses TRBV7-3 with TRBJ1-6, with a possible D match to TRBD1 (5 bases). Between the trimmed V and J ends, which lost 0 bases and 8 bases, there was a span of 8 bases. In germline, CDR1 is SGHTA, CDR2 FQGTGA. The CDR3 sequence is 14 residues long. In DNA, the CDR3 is TGTGCCAGCAGCTTAACCAGGGTTGATTCACCCCTCCACTTT. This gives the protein CASSLTRVDSPLHF.